The entry that follows covers one TCR beta chain sequence. The antigen remains undetermined. The sample originates from a study of shared clonotypes between healthy human individuals. Turning to the study itself: Donors, aged 18 to 49, were a couple of women and three men. Study-wide points: Donors were few, which limited the genetic and exposure-history diversity represented.

It was CD45RO-negative cells, positively selected for CCR7, that made up naive CD8 cells, with terminally differentiated effector memory CD45RA+ cells excluded. In germline, CDR1 is LNHNV, CDR2 YYDKDF (reference sequence). CDR3 length: 12 amino acids. The V end lost 1 base, the J end lost 6 bases, and 6 bases lay between the germline ends. Investigators spread the genomic DNA of each subset evenly over several immunoSEQ plates. Some clones are missing from TCRdb's copy, which holds only in-frame ones; the method was immunoSEQ multiplex PCR. The sample consists of about 2.2 million clones, 93% of them appearing once.

V usage is TRBV15 and J usage is TRBJ1-2; D gene unclear. Sequencing was done on a sample of naive CD8+ T cells from PBMCs. The sequence was collected from a man aged 18 to 30 in good health. Some clones in this sample may be carry-over from other donors' samples. The CDR3 sequence: CATSRVGNGYTF. CDR3 in DNA: TGTGCCACCAGCAGAGTAGGGAATGGCTACACCTTC.